This is a list of T cell receptor beta chains from one sample in a study of OX40 agonist ivuxolimab in advanced cancers. Profiled with immunoSEQ multiplex PCR; TCRdb holds only in-frame clones, not every one. This table holds about 48,000 clones, under 85% found once. The sequencing here drew on CD4+ or CD8+ T cells sorted from blood, taken in a trial of the OX40 agonist ivuxolimab. The source is an adult with an advanced solid tumor such as melanoma, head and neck, liver or kidney cancer. The CDR3 runs from the conserved cysteine through the conserved F or W. Fields, in order: clone size, D gene, V gene, J gene, CDR3 DNA, CDR3 protein. D genes are given only for firm matches. Expanded clones are given a class, and other clones once, few, many or no size at all.

NA,NA,TRBV18,TRBJ1-1,TGTGCCAGCTCACTCCGCAGGGTGGGTGTGGCCATGAACACTGAAGCTTTCTTT,CASSLRRVGVAMNTEAFF
NA,TRBD2,TRBV2,TRBJ2-2,TGTGCCAGCAGATTAACCGGGACTAAGACCGGGGAGCTGTTTTTT,CASRLTGTKTGELFF
NA,NA,TRBV4-2,TRBJ1-2,TGTGCCAGCAGCTTAGCCTTTCGGGTTGGGGGATTCTATGGCTACACCTTC,CASSLAFRVGGFYGYTF
NA,NA,TRBV7-6,TRBJ2-1,TGTGCCAGCAGCTTAGGAGGGGGGACCACATACAATGAGCAGTTCTTC,CASSLGGGTTYNEQFF
NA,TRBD1,TRBV4-3,TRBJ1-5,TGCGCCAGCAACTGGACAGGGGAGCAGCCCCAGCATTTT,CASNWTGEQPQHF
NA,TRBD2,TRBV12-5,TRBJ2-1,TGTGCTAGTGCCTTGCTAGCGGGGATCAATGAGCAGTTCTTC,CASALLAGINEQFF
NA,NA,TRBV7-9,TRBJ1-2,TGTGCCAGCAGCGTAACAGGGTACTATGGCTACACCTTC,CASSVTGYYGYTF
NA,NA,TRBV7-9,TRBJ2-5,TGTGCCAGCAGCTTAGGCGGGGTTAGAAAAGAGACCCAGTACTTC,CASSLGGVRKETQYF
NA,TRBD1,TRBV4-2,TRBJ1-5,TGTGCCAGCAGCCAAGGCCGGACAGGGTCTAGCAATCAGCCCCAGCATTTT,CASSQGRTGSSNQPQHF
NA,NA,TRBV5-4,TRBJ2-6,TGTGCCAGCAGCTTGTTAGGGGCTGGGGCCAACGTCCTGACTTTC,CASSLLGAGANVLTF
NA,NA,TRBV7-2,TRBJ1-4,TGTGCCAGCAGCTTTGCAACTAATGAAAAACTGTTTTTT,CASSFATNEKLFF
NA,TRBD1,TRBV19,TRBJ2-7,TGTGCCAGTAGTACCCTCCTCGGGACAGGGGTTGAGCAGTACTTC,CASSTLLGTGVEQYF
NA,NA,TRBV7-6,TRBJ2-7,TGTGCCAGCAGCCCGAACAACTACGAGCAGTACTTC,CASSPNNYEQYF
NA,NA,TRBV5-8,TRBJ2-1,TGTGCCAGCAGCTTAAGCCCAAGGCCCTACAATGAGCAGTTCTTC,CASSLSPRPYNEQFF
NA,NA,TRBV7-9,TRBJ1-2,TGTGCCAGCACCTCCAGGGTAGTTAACTATGGCTACACCTTC,CASTSRVVNYGYTF
NA,NA,TRBV7-2,TRBJ2-3,TGTGCCAGCAGCAGAAGAGCAGGCACAGATACGCAGTATTTT,CASSRRAGTDTQYF
NA,NA,TRBV5-5,TRBJ1-2,TGTGCCAGCAGCTTGGGTGCGGGGGCGAGAAACTATGGCTACACCTTC,CASSLGAGARNYGYTF
once,NA,TRBV15,TRBJ1-2,TGTGCCACCAGCAGAGATCTCCGGGCAGATCCTGCAGGCTACACCTTC,CATSRDLRADPAGYTF
NA,NA,TRBV7-3,TRBJ2-5,TGTGCCAGCAGCCGGGATCCCAAAGAGACCCAGTACTTC,CASSRDPKETQYF
NA,NA,TRBV2,TRBJ2-3,TGTGCCACCCGACCTGGGGGCGGGGCAGATACGCAGTATTTT,CATRPGGGADTQYF
once,TRBD2,TRBV7-9,TRBJ2-1,TGTGCCAGCACTTGGGGGGGAAGGGTTGAGCAGTTCTTC,CASTWGGRVEQFF
NA,TRBD2,TRBV4-3,TRBJ2-2,TGCGCCAGCAGCCAAGAGGGCGAGCTAGCGGGGCTAACGAACACCGGGGAGCTGTTTTTT,CASSQEGELAGLTNTGELFF
few,NA,TRBV14,TRBJ1-1,TGTGCCAGCAGCCAACAGGTGAACACTGAAGCTTTCTTT,CASSQQVNTEAFF
NA,TRBD1,TRBV5-1,TRBJ1-6,TGCGCCAGCAGCTTGCAACTCCAGGGGGCCGATAATTCACCCCTCCACTTT,CASSLQLQGADNSPLHF
NA,NA,TRBV29-1,TRBJ1-2,TGCAGCGTTTCGCTTCCCAACTATGGCTACACCTTC,CSVSLPNYGYTF
NA,NA,TRBV5-4,TRBJ1-4,TGTGCCAGCAGCTGGTGGGAGACTAATGAAAAACTGTTTTTT,CASSWWETNEKLFF
NA,NA,TRBV6-5,TRBJ2-3,TGTGCCAGCAGTTACCAGGGGAGGTTGGGCACAGATACGCAGTATTTT,CASSYQGRLGTDTQYF
NA,TRBD1,TRBV4-1,TRBJ1-4,TGCGCCAGCAGCGAAAACAGGGGACCTAATGAAAAACTGTTTTTT,CASSENRGPNEKLFF